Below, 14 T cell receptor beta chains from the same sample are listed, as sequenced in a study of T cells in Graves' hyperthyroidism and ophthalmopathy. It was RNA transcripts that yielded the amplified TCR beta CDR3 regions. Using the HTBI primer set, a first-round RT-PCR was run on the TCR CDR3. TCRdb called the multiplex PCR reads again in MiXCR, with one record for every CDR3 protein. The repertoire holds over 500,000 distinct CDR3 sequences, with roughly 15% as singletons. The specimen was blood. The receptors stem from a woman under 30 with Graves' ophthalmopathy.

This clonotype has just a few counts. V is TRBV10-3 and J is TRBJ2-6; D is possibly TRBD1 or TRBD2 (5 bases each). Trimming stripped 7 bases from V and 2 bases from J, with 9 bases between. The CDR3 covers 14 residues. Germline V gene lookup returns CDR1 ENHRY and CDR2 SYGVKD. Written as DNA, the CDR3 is TGTGCCATCAAGGGGAGACCTGGGGCCAACGTCCTGACTTTC. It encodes CAIKGRPGANVLTF.

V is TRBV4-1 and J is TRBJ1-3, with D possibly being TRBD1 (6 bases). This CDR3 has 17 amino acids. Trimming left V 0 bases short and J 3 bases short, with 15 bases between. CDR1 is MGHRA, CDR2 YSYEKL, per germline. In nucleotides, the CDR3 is TGCGCCAGCAGCCAAGACGCGTTGGCAGGGGTTGGAAACACCATATATTTT. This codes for CASSQDALAGVGNTIYF.

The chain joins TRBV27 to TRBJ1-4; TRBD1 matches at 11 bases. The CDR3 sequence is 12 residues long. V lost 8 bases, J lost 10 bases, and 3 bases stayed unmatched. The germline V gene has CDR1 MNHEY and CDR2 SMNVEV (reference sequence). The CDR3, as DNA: TGTGCCAGCTCCGGGACAGGGGGAAAACTGTTTTTT. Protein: CASSGTGGKLFF.

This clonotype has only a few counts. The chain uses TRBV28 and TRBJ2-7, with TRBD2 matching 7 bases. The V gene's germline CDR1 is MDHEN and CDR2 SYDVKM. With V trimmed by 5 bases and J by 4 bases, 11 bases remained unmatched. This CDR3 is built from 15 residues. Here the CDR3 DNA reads TGTGCCAGCAGTCTCTCAGCGGGAATGGCTTACGAGCAGTACTTC. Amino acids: CASSLSAGMAYEQYF. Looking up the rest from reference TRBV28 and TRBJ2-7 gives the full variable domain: DVKVTQSSRYLVKRTGEKVFLECVQDMDHENMFWYRQDPGLGLRLIYFSYDVKMKEKGDIPEGYSVSREKKERFSLILESASTNQTSMYLCASSLSAGMAYEQYFGPGTRLTVT.

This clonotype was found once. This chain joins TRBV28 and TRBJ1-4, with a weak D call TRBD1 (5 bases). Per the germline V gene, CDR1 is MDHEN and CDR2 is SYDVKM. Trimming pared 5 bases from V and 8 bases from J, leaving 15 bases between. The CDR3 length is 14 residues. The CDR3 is CASSLAGSGEKLFF. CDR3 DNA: TGTGCCAGCAGTCTTGCAGGGTCGGGGGAAAAACTGTTTTTT.

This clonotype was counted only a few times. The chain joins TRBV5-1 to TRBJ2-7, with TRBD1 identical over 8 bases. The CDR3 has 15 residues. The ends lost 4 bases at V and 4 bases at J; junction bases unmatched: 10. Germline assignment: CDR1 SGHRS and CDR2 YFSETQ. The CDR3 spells CASSEDRAPYYEQYF. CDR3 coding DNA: TGCGCCAGCAGCGAGGACAGGGCCCCCTATTACGAGCAGTACTTC.

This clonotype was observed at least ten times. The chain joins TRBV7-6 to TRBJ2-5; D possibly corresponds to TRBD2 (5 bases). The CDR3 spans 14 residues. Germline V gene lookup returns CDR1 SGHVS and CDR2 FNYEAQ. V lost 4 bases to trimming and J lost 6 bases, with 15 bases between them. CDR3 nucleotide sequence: TGTGCCAGCAGCTCCCCCACCCCGGGAAAGACCCAGTACTTC. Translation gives CASSSPTPGKTQYF. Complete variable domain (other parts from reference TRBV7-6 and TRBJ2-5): GAGVSQSPRYKVTKRGQDVALRCDPISGHVSLYWYRQALGQGPEFLTYFNYEAQQDKSGLPNDRFSAERPEGSISTLTIQRTEQRDSAMYRCASSSPTPGKTQYFGPGTRLLVL.

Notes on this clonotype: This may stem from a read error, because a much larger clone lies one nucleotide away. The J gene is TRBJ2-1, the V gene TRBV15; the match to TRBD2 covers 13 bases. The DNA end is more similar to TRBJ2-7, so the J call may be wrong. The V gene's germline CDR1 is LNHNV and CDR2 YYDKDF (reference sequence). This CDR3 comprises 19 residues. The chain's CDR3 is CATSPRGGTSGGAYNEQYF. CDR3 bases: TGTGCCACCAGCCCCCGTGGGGGCACTAGCGGGGGGGCTTACAATGAGCAGTACTTC.

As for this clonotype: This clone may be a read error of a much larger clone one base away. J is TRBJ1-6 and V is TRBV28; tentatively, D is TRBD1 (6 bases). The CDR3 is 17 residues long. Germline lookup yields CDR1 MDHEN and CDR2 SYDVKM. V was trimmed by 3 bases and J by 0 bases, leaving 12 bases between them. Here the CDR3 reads CASSFSGAGSYNSPLHF. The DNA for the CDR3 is TGTGCCAGCAGTTTTTCGGGGGCTGGCTCCTATAATTCACCCCTCCACTTT.

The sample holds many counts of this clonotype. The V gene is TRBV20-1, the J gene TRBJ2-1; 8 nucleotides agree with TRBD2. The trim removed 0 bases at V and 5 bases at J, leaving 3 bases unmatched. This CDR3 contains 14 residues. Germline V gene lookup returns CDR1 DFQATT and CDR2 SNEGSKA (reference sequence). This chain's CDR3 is CSARDTSGNNEQFF. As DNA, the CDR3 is TGCAGTGCTAGAGATACTAGCGGCAACAATGAGCAGTTCTTC.

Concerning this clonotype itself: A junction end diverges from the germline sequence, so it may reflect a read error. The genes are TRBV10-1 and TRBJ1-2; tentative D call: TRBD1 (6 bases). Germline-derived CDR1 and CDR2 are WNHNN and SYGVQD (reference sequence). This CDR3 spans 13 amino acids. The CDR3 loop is CTSSEDSNYGYTF. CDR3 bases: TGCACCAGTAGTGAGGACAGCAACTATGGCTACACCTTC.

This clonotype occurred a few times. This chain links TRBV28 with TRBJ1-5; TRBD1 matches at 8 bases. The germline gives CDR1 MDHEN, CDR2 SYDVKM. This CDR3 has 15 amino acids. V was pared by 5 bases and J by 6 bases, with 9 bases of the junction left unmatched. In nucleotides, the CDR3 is TGTGCCAGCAGTGGGTCGGGACAGGTACTTCAGCCCCAGCATTTT. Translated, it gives CASSGSGQVLQPQHF.

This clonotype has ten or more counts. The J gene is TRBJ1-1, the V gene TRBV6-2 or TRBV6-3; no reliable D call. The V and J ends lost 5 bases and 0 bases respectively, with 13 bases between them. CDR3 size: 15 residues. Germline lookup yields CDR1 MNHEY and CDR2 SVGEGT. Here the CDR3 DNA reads TGTGCCAGCAGTCCCCTAGGACGCGTGAACACTGAAGCTTTCTTT. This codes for CASSPLGRVNTEAFF.

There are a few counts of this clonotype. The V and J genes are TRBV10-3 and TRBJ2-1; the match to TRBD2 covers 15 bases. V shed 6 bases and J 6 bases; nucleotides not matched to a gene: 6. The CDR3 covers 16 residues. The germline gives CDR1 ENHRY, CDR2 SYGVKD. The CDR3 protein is CAISAGLAGGVNEQFF. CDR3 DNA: TGTGCCATCAGCGCGGGACTAGCGGGAGGAGTCAATGAGCAGTTCTTC.